This passage covers 3 T cell receptor beta chains from one sample sequenced in a study of T-cell reconstitution after alpha-beta-depleted transplantation in children. The library targeted TCRbeta and was prepared with unique molecular identifiers. TCRdb reprocessed the PCR reads with MiXCR, giving one entry per CDR3 protein. The sample carries fewer than 550,000 distinct CDR3 sequences, approximately 10% recorded once. The material was PBMCs from the stem cell graft donor, obtained from the stem cell graft. The receptors shown here come from a human donor who donated a stem cell graft to a child with acute myeloid leukemia.

The gene calls are TRBV5-1 and TRBJ2-7; the match to TRBD2 covers 12 bases. The CDR3 covers 14 residues. CDR1 and CDR2 (germline): SGHRS, YFSETQ. V lost 3 bases and J lost 5; bases outside the gene matches: 3. CDR3 loop: CASSWTSGEDEQYF. The CDR3 DNA follows: TGCGCCAGCAGCTGGACTAGCGGGGAGGACGAGCAGTACTTC.

Ten or more counts support this clonotype. V gene TRBV5-1 combines with J gene TRBJ2-6; D call uncertain. V shed 0 bases and J shed 0 bases, with 7 bases lying between them. The length of the CDR3 is 16 residues. Germline lookup yields CDR1 SGHRS and CDR2 YFSETQ. CDR3 sequence reads: CASSLVSVSGANVLTF. The CDR3 nucleotides are TGCGCCAGCAGCTTGGTCTCAGTCTCTGGGGCCAACGTCCTGACTTTC.

This clonotype was observed a handful of times. This rearrangement joins TRBV7-2 to TRBJ1-3, with unresolved D. The CDR3 extends over 14 amino acids. Trimming stripped 5 bases from V and 0 bases from J, with 8 bases between. Germline assignment: CDR1 SGHTA and CDR2 FQGNSA. As DNA, the CDR3 is TGTGCCAGCAGCCTAGGGATCTCTGGAAACACCATATATTTT. The encoded protein is CASSLGISGNTIYF.